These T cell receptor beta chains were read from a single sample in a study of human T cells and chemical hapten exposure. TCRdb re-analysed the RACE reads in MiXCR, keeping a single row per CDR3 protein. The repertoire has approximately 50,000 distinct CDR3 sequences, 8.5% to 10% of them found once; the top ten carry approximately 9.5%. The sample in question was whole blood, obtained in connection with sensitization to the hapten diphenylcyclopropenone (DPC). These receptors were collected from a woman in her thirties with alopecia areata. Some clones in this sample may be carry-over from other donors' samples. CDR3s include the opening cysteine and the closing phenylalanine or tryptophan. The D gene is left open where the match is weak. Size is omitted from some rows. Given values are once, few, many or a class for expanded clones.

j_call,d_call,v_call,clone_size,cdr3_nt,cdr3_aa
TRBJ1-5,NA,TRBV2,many,TGTGCCAGCAGGGACCGGACCGGAGGAGGTCAGCCCCAGCATTTT,CASRDRTGGGQPQHF
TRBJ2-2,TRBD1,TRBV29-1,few,TGCAGCGTCCTGACAGGGGGCGGCAGCACCGGGGAGCTGTTTTTT,CSVLTGGGSTGELFF
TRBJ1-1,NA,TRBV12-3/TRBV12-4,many,TGTGCCAGCAGAAAGGCGGGGACTACTGAAGCTTTCTTT,CASRKAGTTEAFF
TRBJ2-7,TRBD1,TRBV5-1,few,TGCGCCAGCAGCCGGACAGGCGACACGCGAATATACGAGCAGTACTTC,CASSRTGDTRIYEQYF
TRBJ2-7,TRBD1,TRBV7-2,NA,TGTGCCAGCAGCCACCCGGGACAGACCTACGAGCAGTACTTC,CASSHPGQTYEQYF
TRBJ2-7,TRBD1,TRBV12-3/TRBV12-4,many,TGTGCCAGCAGTCCCCGGGACAGCTCCTACGAGCAGTACTTC,CASSPRDSSYEQYF
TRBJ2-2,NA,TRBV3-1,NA,TGTGCCAGCAGCCAAGCTCGCCCCACCGGGGAGCTGTTTTTT,CASSQARPTGELFF
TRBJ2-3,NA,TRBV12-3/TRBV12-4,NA,TGTGCCAGCATGAGGGTCAATCCAGATACGCAGTATTTT,CASMRVNPDTQYF
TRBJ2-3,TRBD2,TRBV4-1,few,TGCGCCAGCAGCCAAGAACACCCCGTATTAGCGGGGGACCTAGGCACAGATACGCAGTATTTT,CASSQEHPVLAGDLGTDTQYF
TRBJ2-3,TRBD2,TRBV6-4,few,TGTGCCAGCAGTGCTAGCGGGGGGGCCACAGATACGCAGTATTTT,CASSASGGATDTQYF
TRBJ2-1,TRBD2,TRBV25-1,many,TGTGCCAGCAGTGAAGTCTCTAGCGGGGGGCCCACGTACGAGCAGTTCTTC,CASSEVSSGGPTYEQFF
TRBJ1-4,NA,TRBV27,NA,TGTGCCAGTAAAGGCCAGGGGCCAACGGCGAATGAAAAACTGTTTTTT,CASKGQGPTANEKLFF
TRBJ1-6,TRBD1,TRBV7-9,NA,TGTGCCAGCAGTCCCTGGACAGGAGATTCACCCCTCCACTTT,CASSPWTGDSPLHF
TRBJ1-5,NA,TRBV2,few,TGTGCCAGCAGTGCAGGGTCGGCCCAGCATTTT,CASSAGSAQHF
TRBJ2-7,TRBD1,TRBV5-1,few,TGCGCCAGTCAACCCGGGACAGGGTTTCCCTACGAGCAGTACTTC,CASQPGTGFPYEQYF
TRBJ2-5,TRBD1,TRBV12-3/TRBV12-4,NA,TGTGCCAGTGCCCGGGGACAGGGGGCGCTTTTAGAGACCCAGTACTTC,CASARGQGALLETQYF
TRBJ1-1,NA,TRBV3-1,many,TGTGCCAGCAGCCAAGACTGGGACCGTGAAGCTTTCTTT,CASSQDWDREAFF
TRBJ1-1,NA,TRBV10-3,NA,TGTGCCATCAGTGATAGGGTGGGCACTGAAGCTTTCTTT,CAISDRVGTEAFF
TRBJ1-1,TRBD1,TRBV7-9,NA,TGTGCCAGCAGCTCACAGGGGGTCGAGGCTTTCTTT,CASSSQGVEAFF
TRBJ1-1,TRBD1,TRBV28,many,TGTGCCAGCAGAGCCGGGACAGGGGGCACTGAAGCTTTCTTT,CASRAGTGGTEAFF
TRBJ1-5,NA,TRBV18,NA,TGTGCCAGCTCACCATTTCAGTCAGGGTACAATCAGCCCCAGCATTTT,CASSPFQSGYNQPQHF
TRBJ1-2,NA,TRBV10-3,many,TGTGCCATCAGTGATAACACTAACTATGGCTACACCTTC,CAISDNTNYGYTF
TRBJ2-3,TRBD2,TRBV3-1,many,TGTGCCAGCAGCCTTAGCGGGGGGGCAGATACGCAGTATTTT,CASSLSGGADTQYF
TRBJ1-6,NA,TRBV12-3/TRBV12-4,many,TGTGCCAGCAGCCTCCCCACTAGGGGTTCACCCCTCCACTTT,CASSLPTRGSPLHF
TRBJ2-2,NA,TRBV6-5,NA,TGTGCCAGCAGTTACTCGGAAGTGACCAACACCGGGGAGCTGTTTTTT,CASSYSEVTNTGELFF
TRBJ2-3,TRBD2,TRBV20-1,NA,TGCAGTGCTAGGAATAGCGGGGCAGACACAGATACGCAGTATTTT,CSARNSGADTDTQYF
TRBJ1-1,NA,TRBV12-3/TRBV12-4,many,TGTGCCAGCAAAGAGGGGGGTTTTGCTGAAGCTTTCTTT,CASKEGGFAEAFF
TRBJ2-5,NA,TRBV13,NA,TGTGCCAGCAGCTCCTCGACAGGATGGTTCCAAGAGACCCAGTACTTC,CASSSSTGWFQETQYF
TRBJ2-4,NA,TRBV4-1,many,TGCGCCAGCAGCCAACTGGACGGCACCAAAAACATTCAGTACTTC,CASSQLDGTKNIQYF
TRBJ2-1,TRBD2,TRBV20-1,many,TGCAGTGCTATCGGGACTAGCGGGGGGATATCCTACAATGAGCAGTTCTTC,CSAIGTSGGISYNEQFF
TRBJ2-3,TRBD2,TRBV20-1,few,TGCAGTGCTTTTAGCGGGGGGGCGATGGGCACAGATACGCAGTATTTT,CSAFSGGAMGTDTQYF
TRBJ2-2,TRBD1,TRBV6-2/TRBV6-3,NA,TGTGCCAGCAGTTATTCCCCTCACCGGGACAGGAACACCGGGGAGCTGTTTTTT,CASSYSPHRDRNTGELFF
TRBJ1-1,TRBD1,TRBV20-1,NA,TGCAGTGGCCCGACAGGGGGCACTGAAGCTTTCTTT,CSGPTGGTEAFF
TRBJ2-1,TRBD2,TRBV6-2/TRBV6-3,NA,TGTGCCAGCAGTTATATTTGGAGCGGGGACCTATACAATGAGCAGTTCTTC,CASSYIWSGDLYNEQFF
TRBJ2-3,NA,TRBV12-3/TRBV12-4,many,TGTGCCAGCACCCGTGGGGGAGTCCCGAGCACAGATACGCAGTATTTT,CASTRGGVPSTDTQYF
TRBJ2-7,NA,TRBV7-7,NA,TGTGCTAGCAGCCCAGGACGGGAGCACTACGAGCAGTACTTC,CASSPGREHYEQYF
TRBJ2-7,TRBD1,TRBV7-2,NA,TGTGCCAGCAGCTTTACGACAGGGATCCACGAGCAGTACTTC,CASSFTTGIHEQYF
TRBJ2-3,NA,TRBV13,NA,TGTGCCAGCAGCTTAGACTCGCGGGCCACAGATACGCAGTATTTT,CASSLDSRATDTQYF
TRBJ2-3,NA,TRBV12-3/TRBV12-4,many,TGTGCCAGCACCCCGGGACTCCATCATAGCACAGATACGCAGTATTTT,CASTPGLHHSTDTQYF
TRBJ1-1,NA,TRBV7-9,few,TGTGCCAGCAGCTTAGCCCGGGCTGAAGCTTTCTTT,CASSLARAEAFF